Listed here are 32 T cell receptor beta chains from one sample, sequenced in a study of multiple sclerosis patients with progressive multifocal leukoencephalopathy (dated by TCRdb to between 2018 and 2021). The library was obtained by the immunoSEQ multiplex PCR assay. The table was pulled from immuneACCESS by TCRdb, which kept in-frame rearrangements only. Such tables lose some clones; where checked, under half of the loss comes from unresolved V genes, and the rest has no known cause. This sample lists tens of thousands of clones; more than 75% were detected once. The ten largest clones represent 1.1% of the sample. The intended sense of this specimen's time point label: before natalizumab initiation. What was sequenced was PBMCs. The source of these receptors is a human donor with multiple sclerosis.

The V gene is TRBV9, the J gene TRBJ2-7; D remains ambiguous. This CDR3 is built from 15 residues. The V end lost 4 bases, the J end lost 5 bases, and 19 bases lay between the germline ends. The germline V gene has CDR1 SGDLS and CDR2 YYNGEE. CDR3 region: CASSTSESPRNEQYF. DNA for the CDR3: TGTGCCAGCAGCACCAGCGAATCTCCACGTAACGAGCAGTACTTC.

The rearrangement joins TRBV5-1 to TRBJ2-5; D may be TRBD2 (7 bases). The J call is uncertain, as TRBJ2-7 better fits the DNA end. The length of the CDR3 is 14 residues. In germline, CDR1 is SGHRS, CDR2 YFSETQ. CDR3 nucleotide sequence: TGCGCCAGCAGCTTCACAGGGACTACCTACGAGCAGTACTTC. As protein: CASSFTGTTYEQYF.

The chain employs TRBV5-1 and TRBJ2-7; maybe TRBD1 (6 bases). The CDR3 is made up of 13 amino acids. Germline values: CDR1 SGHRS, CDR2 YFSETQ. Trimming took 3 bases from V and 0 from J, leaving 7 bases between them. CDR3 loop: CASSSTGSYEQYF. CDR3 DNA: TGCGCCAGCAGCTCGACAGGCTCCTACGAGCAGTACTTC.

V gene TRBV4-2 combines with J gene TRBJ2-3; the D is unclear. V lost 5 bases, J lost 3 bases, and 9 bases lay in between. CDR1 is LGHNA, CDR2 YNFKEQ, per germline. CDR3 length equals 13 residues. Written as DNA, the CDR3 is TGTGCCAGCAGCTTCCTAGGGACAGATACGCAGTATTTT. The encoded protein is CASSFLGTDTQYF.

V is TRBV6-6 and J is TRBJ1-1; D is ambiguous. This CDR3 contains 15 residues. Germline CDR1 reads MNHNY; CDR2 reads SVGAGI (reference sequence). V was pared by 0 bases and J by 3 bases, with 11 bases between. The DNA for the CDR3 is TGTGCCAGCAGTTACTCGCCTCTACCGGACACTGAAGCTTTCTTT. This codes for CASSYSPLPDTEAFF.

This chain joins TRBV2 and TRBJ1-6; TRBD1 agrees at 10 bases. The junction had 7 bases not matched to a gene; V was cut back by 10 bases and J by 1 base. The CDR3 length is 16 residues. The germline V gene encodes CDR1 SNHLY and CDR2 FYNNEI. The CDR3 region has the DNA TGTGCCACGTCTTCGGACAGGGGGTCCTATAATTCACCCCTCCACTTT. Its protein product is CATSSDRGSYNSPLHF.

This clone came up once. This chain joins TRBV7-9 and TRBJ2-7; 12 nucleotides agree with TRBD2. The V segment lost 7 bases and the J segment 6 bases; nucleotides outside the gene matches: 10. This CDR3 is built from 15 residues. In germline, CDR1 is SEHNR, CDR2 FQNEAQ (reference sequence). The CDR3, as DNA: TGTGCCAGCAAGGACACTAGCGGGGGGCCCTCCGAGCAGTACTTC. Protein product: CASKDTSGGPSEQYF. The whole variable domain, filled in from reference TRBV7-9 and TRBJ2-7, reads DTGVSQNPRHKITKRGQNVTFRCDPISEHNRLYWYRQTLGQGPEFLTYFQNEAQLEKSRLLSDRFSAERPKGSFSTLEIQRTEQGDSAMYLCASKDTSGGPSEQYFGPGTRLTVT.

V gene TRBV19 combines with J gene TRBJ1-5; 11 nucleotides agree with TRBD1. The V and J ends lost 3 bases and 5 bases, in that order; junction bases with no gene match: 3. The germline V gene encodes CDR1 LNHDA and CDR2 SQIVND (reference sequence). The CDR3 is 15 residues long. The CDR3 nucleotides read TGTGCCAGTAGTATGGGGACAGGGGGGCATCAGCCCCAGCATTTT. Residues: CASSMGTGGHQPQHF. Filled out from reference TRBV19 and TRBJ1-5, the complete variable domain reads DGGITQSPKYLFRKEGQNVTLSCEQNLNHDAMYWYRQDPGQGLRLIYYSQIVNDFQKGDIAEGYSVSREKKESFPLTVTSAQKNPTAFYLCASSMGTGGHQPQHFGDGTRLSIL.

The chain recombines TRBV28 with TRBJ1-5, with D unresolved. Looked up from germline, CDR1 is MDHEN and CDR2 is SYDVKM. The germline V and J ends were trimmed by 3 bases and 0 bases, with 15 bases remaining between them. CDR3 size: 17 residues. The CDR3 DNA follows: TGTGCCAGCAGTTTTGGCCCGGGCCGTCATAGCAATCAGCCCCAGCATTTT. Its translation: CASSFGPGRHSNQPQHF.

The count of this clone is one. V usage is TRBV28 and J usage is TRBJ2-4, with D tentatively TRBD2 (5 bases). V was clipped by 5 bases and J by 0 bases, with 11 bases between them. The V gene's germline CDR1 is MDHEN and CDR2 SYDVKM. The CDR3 consists of 15 residues. CDR3 in DNA: TGTGCCAGCAGTGGCGGAGGCCTAGCCAAAAACATTCAGTACTTC. Translating it yields CASSGGGLAKNIQYF.

The rearrangement links TRBV19 to TRBJ2-3; TRBD2 is a possible D gene (5 bases). There are 14 residues in the CDR3. Germline CDR1 is LNHDA and CDR2 is SQIVND (reference sequence). V dropped 6 bases and J dropped 6 bases, with 16 bases sitting between them. CDR3 sequence reads: CASRPFSDLDTQYF. In nucleotides, the CDR3 is TGTGCCAGTAGACCCTTTAGCGACTTGGATACGCAGTATTTT.

The V call is TRBV7-6, the J call TRBJ2-7, with a tentative D call TRBD1 (6 bases). CDR1 and CDR2 (germline): SGHVS, FNYEAQ. There are 16 residues in the CDR3. Trimming shortened V by 5 bases and J by 6 bases, and 23 bases separated the two germline ends. The CDR3 is CASSQLEQGVRGEQYF. CDR3 DNA: TGTGCCAGCAGCCAACTCGAACAGGGCGTTCGAGGCGAGCAGTACTTC.

The rearrangement joins TRBV6-5 to TRBJ1-1; 10 bases agree with TRBD1. There are 14 residues in the CDR3. Germline V CDR1 and CDR2: MNHEY, SVGAGI. Trimming took 0 bases from V and 5 from J; bases not matched to a gene: 0. The CDR3 DNA is TGTGCCAGCAGTTACTCGGGACAGGGGACTGAAGCTTTCTTT. This translates into CASSYSGQGTEAFF.

CDR3 DNA: TGTGCCAGCACTCTAACCGGGACCGTCTCCGGGGAGCTGTTTTTT. This translates into CASTLTGTVSGELFF. This chain connects TRBV2 to TRBJ2-2; the D call may be TRBD1 or TRBD2 (5 bases each). CDR1 SNHLY and CDR2 FYNNEI come from the germline V gene. Trimming shortened V by 7 bases and J by 6 bases, and 18 bases separated the two germline ends. The CDR3 spans 15 residues.

V is TRBV4-3 and J is TRBJ2-3; 9 nucleotides line up with TRBD1. The ends lost 4 bases at V and 4 bases at J; junction bases unmatched: 6. This CDR3 has 15 residues. Germline loops: CDR1 LGHNA, CDR2 YSLEER. The DNA of the CDR3 is TGCGCCAGCAGCCCGAAGGGACAGGGAGCAGATACGCAGTATTTT. It yields the protein CASSPKGQGADTQYF.

V gene TRBV6-1 combines with J gene TRBJ1-3, with D unclear. Trimming removed 1 base at V and 0 bases at J, with 7 bases between. Germline values: CDR1 MNHNS, CDR2 SASEGT. CDR3 length equals 15 residues. CDR3 sequence reads: CASSEEAASGNTIYF. Written as DNA, the CDR3 is TGTGCCAGCAGTGAAGAGGCAGCCTCTGGAAACACCATATATTTT.

This chain joins TRBV27 and TRBJ2-1, with D possibly matching TRBD1 (6 bases). Germline CDR1 reads MNHEY; CDR2 reads SMNVEV (reference sequence). The germline V and J ends were trimmed by 2 bases and 8 bases, with 13 bases remaining between them. This CDR3 contains 14 residues. The CDR3 reads CASSLNRGYDEQFF. DNA of the CDR3: TGTGCCAGCAGTTTAAATAGGGGGTACGATGAGCAGTTCTTC.

V gene TRBV28 combines with J gene TRBJ2-1, with 8 positions matching TRBD2. This CDR3 comprises 14 residues. The germline CDR1 and CDR2 sequences are MDHEN and SYDVKM. V shed 4 bases, J shed 12 bases, and the junction held 11 bases outside the gene matches. CDR3 residues: CASSSPFPSGGQFF. The CDR3 region has the DNA TGTGCCAGCAGTTCCCCATTCCCCAGCGGGGGGCAGTTCTTC.

This chain joins TRBV5-4 and TRBJ1-1; TRBD1 is a possible D gene (5 bases). The CDR3 spans 13 residues. The germline gives CDR1 SGHNT, CDR2 YYREEE (reference sequence). V dropped 4 bases and J dropped 7 bases, with 14 bases sitting between them. The CDR3 DNA follows: TGTGCCAGCAGCCCTCTAATGACAGATGAAGCTTTCTTT. This encodes CASSPLMTDEAFF.

This clone was recorded once. This chain joins TRBV5-6 and TRBJ1-2; D might be TRBD1 (5 bases). The CDR3 totals 11 residues. Looked up from germline, CDR1 is SGHDT and CDR2 is YYEEEE. Trimming stripped 6 bases from V and 8 bases from J, with 11 bases between. The CDR3 DNA follows: TGTGCCAGCACCTGGGGGAGGGGCTACACCTTC. Residues: CASTWGRGYTF.

This clone appeared once. The chain couples TRBV7-3 to TRBJ1-1; TRBD1 matches 9 bases. Trimming removed 5 bases from V and 3 bases from J; junction bases left unmatched: 1. Looked up from germline, CDR1 is SGHTA and CDR2 is FQGTGA. The CDR3 spans 13 residues. The CDR3, as DNA: TGTGCCAGCAGCCGGACAGGGGACACTGAAGCTTTCTTT. This sequence encodes CASSRTGDTEAFF.

This clone has just a few counts. The V and J genes are TRBV5-1 and TRBJ1-2; unclear D gene. V shed 4 bases and J shed 5 bases, with 15 bases lying between them. The CDR3 covers 14 residues. From germline, CDR1 is SGHRS and CDR2 YFSETQ. CDR3 protein: CASSPDGPPYGYTF. In nucleotides, the CDR3 is TGCGCCAGCAGCCCGGATGGTCCCCCTTATGGCTACACCTTC.

This rearrangement joins TRBV7-2 to TRBJ2-7, with TRBD2 identical over 7 bases. The CDR3 extends over 17 amino acids. Germline V CDR1 and CDR2: SGHTA, FQGNSA. The trim removed 1 base at V and 1 base at J, leaving 10 bases unmatched. DNA for the CDR3: TGTGCCAGCAGCTTAGATTCGTCCCCAGCGGGATCCTACGAGCAGTACTTC. This sequence encodes CASSLDSSPAGSYEQYF.

The rearrangement joins TRBV18 to TRBJ2-5, with 9 bases lining up with TRBD1. The DNA end is more similar to TRBJ2-7, so the J call may be wrong. CDR3 size: 15 residues. Germline CDR1 and CDR2: KGHSH and LQKENI. This CDR3 is CASSGQGRGSYEQYF. CDR3 in DNA: TGTGCCAGCTCGGGACAGGGAAGGGGCTCCTACGAGCAGTACTTC.

The chain employs TRBV15 and TRBJ2-5; D perhaps matches TRBD1 (5 bases). The CDR3 length is 17 residues. CDR1 is LNHNV and CDR2 is YYDKDF in the germline V gene (reference sequence). V was pared by 0 bases and J by 2 bases, with 16 bases between. DNA for the CDR3: TGTGCCACCAGCAGAGATGGTGTTCCCAGGACACAAGAGACCCAGTACTTC. It translates to CATSRDGVPRTQETQYF.

In this sample, this clone turned up a few times. J is TRBJ1-5 and V is TRBV10-2; possible D gene TRBD1, 5 bases. Trimming removed 8 bases from V and 5 bases from J, with 16 bases in between. Germline CDR1 WSHSY, CDR2 SAAADI. The CDR3 is made up of 14 amino acids. Here the CDR3 DNA reads TGCGCCAGCCGAGACACGGGGCAGTATCAGCCCCAGCATTTT. This gives the protein CASRDTGQYQPQHF.

This sequence joins TRBV2 and TRBJ1-2; no firm D call. The CDR3 consists of 12 residues. Deletions cut 2 bases from V and 7 bases from J, with 8 bases between. Germline V gives CDR1 SNHLY, CDR2 FYNNEI. The CDR3 DNA is TGTGCCAGCAGTGAACGCGCTCGTGGCTACACCTTC. Its translation: CASSERARGYTF.

The J gene is TRBJ1-1, the V gene TRBV6-5, with no clear D. Trimming pared 0 bases from V and 9 bases from J, leaving 14 bases between. The length of the CDR3 is 14 residues. CDR1 is MNHEY, CDR2 SVGAGI, per germline. In DNA form, the CDR3 reads TGTGCCAGCAGTTACTCGCGCCCTTCGGAGCAAGCTTTCTTT. Amino acid sequence: CASSYSRPSEQAFF.

The gene calls are TRBV6-5 and TRBJ2-1, with no clear D. Germline CDR1 MNHEY, CDR2 SVGAGI. CDR3 length equals 12 residues. With 7 bases removed from V and 3 bases from J, the gap between germline ends came to 7 bases. CDR3 nucleotides: TGTGCCAGCAAGGACGGCTACAATGAGCAGTTCTTC. It specifies CASKDGYNEQFF.

The chain joins TRBV13 to TRBJ2-7, with 10 bases fitting TRBD2. Germline V lookup: CDR1 PRHDT, CDR2 FYEKMQ (reference sequence). The J segment lost 2 bases and the V segment lost 0 bases, leaving 1 base of the junction unmatched. The CDR3 is made up of 15 amino acids. The CDR3 region has the DNA TGTGCCAGCAGCTTAGGAGCGGGGGGGGCCTACGAGCAGTACTTC. Translated: CASSLGAGGAYEQYF.

The chain links TRBV4-2 to TRBJ2-7; 13 bases match TRBD2. The CDR3 is 16 amino acids. CDR1 and CDR2 (germline): LGHNA, YNFKEQ. The J segment lost 2 bases and the V segment lost 4 bases, leaving 5 bases of the junction unmatched. The CDR3 DNA reads TGTGCCAGCAGCCCGGGGACTAGCGGGGACCCCTACGAGCAGTACTTC. It encodes CASSPGTSGDPYEQYF.

The V call is TRBV5-1, the J call TRBJ2-7; 7 bases match TRBD2. This CDR3 is built from 16 residues. V trimming: 0 bases; J trimming: 2 bases; junction bases outside the gene matches: 8. Germline CDR1 and CDR2: SGHRS and YFSETQ. The CDR3 region is CASSLAPRSGAYEQYF. CDR3 nucleotides: TGCGCCAGCAGCTTGGCCCCAAGGAGCGGGGCCTACGAGCAGTACTTC.